This is a list of T cell receptor beta chains from one sample in a study of T cell changes during pregnancy in multiple sclerosis. TCRdb's copy holds only in-frame clones and misses some; the assay was immunoSEQ multiplex PCR. Of 43,000 or so clones in the sample, around 90% were seen once. Sequencing was performed on peripheral blood, taken in the first trimester of pregnancy. The receptors derive from a female donor with multiple sclerosis, enrolled in a pregnancy study. The conserved cysteine and the conserved F or W are not part of the CDR3 here.

TRBV5-1,TRBJ2-2,ASSPTRGSTGELF
TRBV28,TRBJ1-1,ASSIGFGTGLNTEAF
TRBV2,TRBJ1-6,ASSESGQGLSPLH
TRBV11-3,TRBJ2-1,ASSLGVAGGQNEQF
TRBV5-6,TRBJ1-2,ASSLTGTNYGYT
TRBV7-3,TRBJ2-5,ASSLSFGETQY
TRBV19,TRBJ2-7,ASSSGYEQY
TRBV5-4,TRBJ1-4,ASSRDRGYATNEKLF
TRBV5-1,TRBJ2-1,ASSRTGGNEQF
TRBV27,TRBJ2-1,ASSTGLYTLNEQF
TRBV5-4,TRBJ1-2,ASSQQGIYGYT
TRBV7-8,TRBJ2-5,ASSLLDNQETQY
TRBV27,TRBJ2-7,ASSSRTGGPEVYEQY
TRBV28,TRBJ1-4,ASTPEGASYEKLF
TRBV10-3,TRBJ2-3,AISEGRGGTDTQY
TRBV2,TRBJ1-2,ASSDRGGRDYGYT